This T cell receptor (beta chain) was recorded in a study of CD8 T cell repertoires and HIV-1 epitope variants. CDR1 is SEHNR, CDR2 FQNEAQ, per germline (reference sequence). V dropped 4 bases and J dropped 0; count of bases not matched to a gene: 4. This CDR3 contains 16 residues. Libraries were prepared by immunoSEQ multiplex PCR; TCRdb keeps only in-frame clonotypes and omits some of them. This table holds about 4,800 clones, about 66% found once. A word on this clone: Its target is not known.

The sequencing sample was made of cultured CD8+ T cells derived from PBMCs. This rearrangement joins TRBV7-9 to TRBJ2-2, with TRBD1 matching 8 bases. The clonotype originates from a male donor with HIV. The CDR3 nucleotides are TGTGCCAGCAGCTCAACGGACAGGGCGAACACCGGGGAGCTGTTTTTT. Protein sequence: CASSSTDRANTGELFF.